This T cell receptor beta chain is from a study of blood T cell repertoires in COVID-19. The V and J ends lost 4 bases and 5 bases, in that order; junction bases with no gene match: 9. Germline CDR1 is SGHRS and CDR2 is YFSETQ. The CDR3 runs 14 residues. Original processing notes: Amplification with reference gene primers provided the estimates of nucleated cell counts. TCRdb keeps only in-frame clones here, not all; method: immunoSEQ multiplex PCR. The DNA gave D and trimming, while V, J and clone size come from that table. Of some 190,000 clones listed, around nine tenths are singletons. The source material was peripheral blood. The V call is TRBV5-1, the J call TRBJ2-7, with TRBD1 matching over 7 bases. The clonotype originates from a woman aged 40 to 50 who had recovered from COVID-19. The chain's CDR3 is CASSLDRELDEQYF. In DNA form, the CDR3 reads TGCGCCAGCAGCCTAGACAGGGAACTCGACGAGCAGTACTTC.